This TCR beta chain was profiled in a study of Graves' ophthalmopathy and Graves' hyperthyroidism. The wider study: Samples of peripheral blood were obtained at initial diagnosis, prior to treatment of any kind. Findings and limits, study-wide: Forecasting of ophthalmopathy progression by the model achieved almost 71% sensitivity and roughly 78% specificity. Most expanded clonotypes from thyroid (those above 0.001 frequency) were also found in blood.

This clonotype has only a few counts. The antigen is unknown. RNA transcripts were the source from which TCR beta CDR3 regions were amplified. HTBI primers primed a first-round RT-PCR, and a second-round multiplex PCR followed. TCRdb processed the multiplex PCR reads anew with MiXCR; each CDR3 protein has one entry. Among some 170,000 distinct CDR3 sequences listed, under 45% were seen once. V was pared by 0 bases and J by 3 bases, with 6 bases between. From germline, CDR1 is MNHEY and CDR2 SVGEGT. The CDR3 covers 13 residues. The starting material, 10 ml of fresh peripheral blood, provided the PBMCs. V is TRBV6-2 or TRBV6-3 and J is TRBJ2-7; the D is unclear. This clonotype was obtained from a man younger than 40 with Graves' ophthalmopathy. Sequencing was carried out using peripheral blood. CDR3 DNA sequence: TGTGCCAGCAGTTACTCGGTCCGCTACGAGCAGTACTTC. Amino acids: CASSYSVRYEQYF.